The 23 T cell receptor beta chains below all came from one sample that was sequenced in a study of beta chain features in type 1 diabetes. Reverse transcribing all isolated RNA meant expressed TCRB transcripts were sequenced. Some clones are missing from TCRdb's copy, which holds only in-frame ones; the method was immunoSEQ multiplex PCR. The sample holds 250,000 to 300,000 clones, roughly an eighth seen once. Study conclusions and caveats: People with Type 1 diabetes carried modestly yet significantly shorter TCRB CDR3s in all four CD4+ subsets.

Their cognate antigens are unknown. The specimen was naive CD4+ T cells from blood. The receptors shown here come from a man under 40 with type 1 diabetes.

The rearrangement uses TRBV14 and TRBJ1-3, with no clear D. Germline CDR1 SGHDN, CDR2 FVKESK. This CDR3 is built from 12 residues. V lost 5 bases to trimming and J lost 4 bases, with 6 bases between them. Here the CDR3 reads CASSEQGNTIYF. In DNA form, the CDR3 reads TGTGCCAGCAGCGAACAGGGAAACACCATATATTTT.

This clone came up a few times. The chain combines TRBV19 with TRBJ2-1, with 8 bases matching TRBD2. Trimming took 6 bases from V and 8 from J; bases not matched to a gene: 12. The CDR3 is made up of 15 amino acids. Germline CDR1 LNHDA, CDR2 SQIVND (reference sequence). The CDR3 bases are TGTGCCAGTAGCCTTAGAGCGGGAGCGAATCATGAGCAGTTCTTC. This translates into CASSLRAGANHEQFF.

The J gene is TRBJ2-7, the V gene TRBV28; D call uncertain. Trimming removed 4 bases at V and 6 bases at J, with 13 bases between. The CDR3 sequence is 13 residues long. Germline V CDR1 and CDR2: MDHEN, SYDVKM. The DNA of the CDR3 is TGTGCCAGCAGTTCCCGTAGGCGGCGCGAGCAGTACTTC. Translated, it gives CASSSRRRREQYF.

The V and J genes are TRBV7-8 and TRBJ2-7, with TRBD1 matching over 8 bases. Germline lookup yields CDR1 SGHVS and CDR2 FQNEAQ. The V gene end was trimmed by 5 bases and the J gene end by 2 bases; junction bases not matched to a gene: 8. This CDR3 is 15 amino acids long. The CDR3 is CASSPRAGGPYEQYF. CDR3 nucleotide sequence: TGTGCCAGCAGCCCCCGGGCAGGGGGCCCCTACGAGCAGTACTTC.

This clone was found a few times. The chain combines TRBV9 with TRBJ2-1; 7 bases align to TRBD2. With 4 bases clipped from V and 2 bases from J, the junction kept 6 bases outside the gene matches. The germline CDR1 and CDR2 sequences are SGDLS and YYNGEE. The CDR3 totals 15 residues. The CDR3 coding sequence is TGTGCCAGCAGCTCCCGGGACTACACCTACAATGAGCAGTTCTTC. Its protein is CASSSRDYTYNEQFF.

This clone was picked up a small number of times. J is TRBJ1-1 and V is TRBV11-1; D unclear. Trimming pared 5 bases from V and 5 bases from J, leaving 15 bases between. Per the germline V gene, CDR1 is SGHAT and CDR2 is FQDESV (reference sequence). CDR3 size: 14 residues. In nucleotides, the CDR3 is TGTGCCAGCAGCCCCGGGATGTCGGATACTGAAGCTTTCTTT. It is translated as CASSPGMSDTEAFF.

This clone was seen a handful of times. The J gene is TRBJ1-1, the V gene TRBV18; 8 nucleotides match TRBD1. Germline V gene lookup returns CDR1 KGHSH and CDR2 LQKENI. Trimming at V came to 3 bases and at J to 6 bases, leaving 3 bases not matched to a gene. This CDR3 contains 13 residues. The CDR3 here is CASSPTGDPEAFF. The DNA for the CDR3 is TGTGCCAGCTCACCGACAGGGGATCCTGAAGCTTTCTTT.

The gene calls are TRBV5-6 and TRBJ1-5; D unresolved. The V gene lost 3 bases and the J gene lost 1 base, with 5 bases spanning the gap. Germline CDR1 reads SGHDT; CDR2 reads YYEEEE. The CDR3 is 13 residues long. CDR3 residues: CASSSSSNQPQHF. CDR3 nucleotide sequence: TGTGCCAGCAGCTCGAGCAGCAATCAGCCCCAGCATTTT.

This clone was seen a handful of times. The gene calls are TRBV7-9 and TRBJ2-1, with 9 positions matching TRBD2. The CDR3 is 16 amino acids. Trimming cost V 5 bases and J 6 bases; bases outside gene matches: 11. Germline V gene sequence: CDR1 SEHNR, CDR2 FQNEAQ (reference sequence). The chain's CDR3 is CASSARGSGRSNEQFF. In DNA, the CDR3 is TGTGCCAGCAGCGCCAGGGGTAGCGGGAGATCCAATGAGCAGTTCTTC. Supplemented by reference TRBV7-9 and TRBJ2-1, the full variable domain reads DTGVSQNPRHKITKRGQNVTFRCDPISEHNRLYWYRQTLGQGPEFLTYFQNEAQLEKSRLLSDRFSAERPKGSFSTLEIQRTEQGDSAMYLCASSARGSGRSNEQFFGPGTRLTVL.

This clone occurred a few times. The chain combines TRBV18 with TRBJ2-7, with 10 bases matching TRBD1. V was pared by 6 bases and J by 10 bases, with 9 bases of the junction left unmatched. The CDR3 is 13 residues long. In germline, CDR1 is KGHSH, CDR2 LQKENI. The CDR3 DNA follows: TGTGCCAGCTCGGCCGGGACAGGGGAAATTCAGTACTTC. Its protein is CASSAGTGEIQYF.

This clone has more than one count but fewer than ten. The chain uses TRBV5-1 and TRBJ2-7; TRBD2 matches 9 bases. Germline trimming cut 1 base from V and 2 bases from J; bases unmatched to any gene: 4. This CDR3 contains 15 residues. From germline, CDR1 is SGHRS and CDR2 YFSETQ. CDR3: CASSLTAGGPYEQYF. The CDR3 DNA is TGCGCCAGCAGCTTGACAGCGGGAGGCCCCTACGAGCAGTACTTC. The full variable domain, its missing parts supplied by reference TRBV5-1 and TRBJ2-7, is KAGVTQTPRYLIKTRGQQVTLSCSPISGHRSVSWYQQTPGQGLQFLFEYFSETQRNKGNFPGRFSGRQFSNSRSEMNVSTLELGDSALYLCASSLTAGGPYEQYFGPGTRLTVT.

This clone was counted a few times. The chain joins TRBV19 to TRBJ2-1; 14 nucleotides match TRBD2. J gave up 5 bases and V 6 bases, and 9 bases lay outside the gene matches. The V gene's germline CDR1 is LNHDA and CDR2 SQIVND (reference sequence). CDR3 size: 17 residues. The CDR3 DNA reads as TGTGCCAGTAGCCGAGGACTAGCGGGAGGTCGGGACAATGAGCAGTTCTTC. Translating gives CASSRGLAGGRDNEQFF. The full variable domain, with the rest looked up from reference TRBV19 and TRBJ2-1, is DGGITQSPKYLFRKEGQNVTLSCEQNLNHDAMYWYRQDPGQGLRLIYYSQIVNDFQKGDIAEGYSVSREKKESFPLTVTSAQKNPTAFYLCASSRGLAGGRDNEQFFGPGTRLTVL.

This rearrangement joins TRBV10-3 to TRBJ2-1; TRBD2 agrees at 9 bases. Germline trimming cut 6 bases from V and 7 bases from J; bases unmatched to any gene: 13. The CDR3 runs 16 residues. CDR1 is ENHRY and CDR2 is SYGVKD in the germline V gene. DNA for the CDR3: TGTGCCATCAGGGGCGAGGCGGGAGGGCCTGGGAATGAGCAGTTCTTC. It is translated as CAIRGEAGGPGNEQFF.

This clone was seen a handful of times. The gene calls are TRBV7-3 and TRBJ1-5; no reliable D call. Germline CDR1 reads SGHTA; CDR2 reads FQGTGA. Trimming left V 4 bases short and J 3 bases short, with 7 bases between. The CDR3 is 13 amino acids. This CDR3 is CASSSGNNQPQHF. CDR3 in DNA: TGTGCCAGCAGCTCGGGGAACAATCAGCCCCAGCATTTT.

This clone was counted between two and nine times. This sequence joins TRBV6-1 and TRBJ2-7; 7 bases line up with TRBD1. V lost 5 bases to trimming and J lost 5 bases; unmatched junction nucleotides: 9. The V gene's germline CDR1 is MNHNS and CDR2 SASEGT. The CDR3 is made up of 14 amino acids. CDR3: CASSFPTGSDEQYF. The CDR3 DNA is TGTGCCAGCAGTTTCCCGACAGGGTCGGACGAGCAGTACTTC.

This clone was counted only a few times. This chain uses TRBV30 with TRBJ2-7; D is perhaps TRBD2 (5 bases). The V end was cut by 0 bases, the J end by 6 bases, with 15 bases between. This CDR3 has 14 amino acids. Per germline, CDR1 GTSNPN and CDR2 SVGIG (reference sequence). The CDR3 is CAWSVLLASGEQYF. The CDR3 DNA follows: TGTGCCTGGAGTGTACTCCTAGCATCGGGCGAGCAGTACTTC.

The table lists this clone with a few counts. V is TRBV19 and J is TRBJ2-3, with a tentative D call TRBD1 (6 bases). Between the trimmed V and J ends, which lost 5 bases and 1 base, there was a span of 13 bases. Looked up from germline, CDR1 is LNHDA and CDR2 is SQIVND (reference sequence). The CDR3 contains 15 residues. CDR3 protein: CASSSGQSRTDTQYF. The CDR3 coding sequence is TGTGCCAGTAGTTCCGGACAGAGTCGCACAGATACGCAGTATTTT.

The chain links TRBV21-1 to TRBJ2-5; the DNA was not used to check the table's D call, TRBD1. TRBV21-1 is termed a pseudogene. CDR3 length: 15 residues. The CDR3 spells CASSKDRTAQETQYF. CDR3 nucleotides: TGTGCCAGCAGCAAAGATAGGACAGCACAAGAGACCCAGTACTTC.

The chain uses TRBV9 and TRBJ2-1, with 10 positions matching TRBD2. Germline values: CDR1 SGDLS, CDR2 YYNGEE. The CDR3 is made up of 15 amino acids. V trimming: 2 bases; J trimming: 8 bases; junction bases outside the gene matches: 7. Written as DNA, the CDR3 is TGTGCCAGCAGCGTCAGCGGGAGGGCCATCGATGAGCAGTTCTTC. Translating it yields CASSVSGRAIDEQFF.

This clone appeared a few times. The chain uses TRBV29-1 and TRBJ2-1, with TRBD2 matching over 9 bases. Germline-derived CDR1 and CDR2 are SQVTM and ANQGSEA. The V gene end was trimmed by 4 bases and the J gene end by 6 bases; junction bases not matched to a gene: 10. The length of the CDR3 is 15 residues. The CDR3 DNA follows: TGCAGCGTTGGGGTTAGCGGGAGTGTAGGCAATGAGCAGTTCTTC. Translation: CSVGVSGSVGNEQFF.

The table lists this clone with a few counts. V usage is TRBV5-4 and J usage is TRBJ2-1; 11 nucleotides line up with TRBD1. V shed 4 bases, J shed 5 bases, and the junction held 5 bases outside the gene matches. Germline V lookup: CDR1 SGHNT, CDR2 YYREEE (reference sequence). The CDR3 loop spans 15 amino acids. CDR3 nucleotide sequence: TGTGCCAGCAGCCCGGGACAGGGGGTAAACAATGAGCAGTTCTTC. This sequence encodes CASSPGQGVNNEQFF. The full variable domain, rest sourced from reference TRBV5-4 and TRBJ2-1, is ETGVTQSPTHLIKTRGQQVTLRCSSQSGHNTVSWYQQALGQGPQFIFQYYREEENGRGNFPPRFSGLQFPNYSSELNVNALELDDSALYLCASSPGQGVNNEQFFGPGTRLTVL.

V usage is TRBV19 and J usage is TRBJ2-1, with TRBD1 matching 10 bases. The CDR3 runs 15 residues. J lost 8 bases, V lost 4 bases, and 8 bases had no gene match. The V gene's germline CDR1 is LNHDA and CDR2 SQIVND (reference sequence). The CDR3 nucleotides are TGTGCCAGTAGTACCGGGACAGGGGTCGGTTATGAGCAGTTCTTC. Its protein product is CASSTGTGVGYEQFF.

In this sample, this clone turned up a few times. The genes are TRBV28 and TRBJ2-1, with a tentative D call TRBD2 (5 bases). The CDR3 totals 13 residues. From germline, CDR1 is MDHEN and CDR2 SYDVKM. The germline V and J ends were trimmed by 6 bases and 2 bases, with 8 bases remaining between them. The CDR3 here is CASRTGAYNEQFF. The CDR3 DNA is TGTGCCAGCAGAACCGGGGCCTACAATGAGCAGTTCTTC.